The clone carrying this T cell receptor (beta chain) was recorded only once. The sample originates from a study of OX40 agonist ivuxolimab in advanced cancers. Germline lookup yields CDR1 LNHDA and CDR2 SQIVND (reference sequence). V was shortened by 5 bases and J by 2 bases, with 9 bases between the two germline ends. There are 13 residues in the CDR3. The assay was immunoSEQ multiplex PCR, and TCRdb's table has in-frame clones only and misses some. The profile covers 53,000 or so clones, with about 82% appearing a single time and more than 2.5% taken by the ten largest. The material sequenced was CD4+ or CD8+ T cells sorted from blood, taken in a trial of the OX40 agonist ivuxolimab. This receptor was identified in an adult with an advanced solid tumor such as melanoma, head and neck, liver or kidney cancer. The chain joins TRBV19 to TRBJ2-5; D is uncertain. This CDR3 is CASSFGRQETQYF. The DNA for the CDR3 is TGTGCCAGTAGTTTCGGACGGCAAGAGACCCAGTACTTC.